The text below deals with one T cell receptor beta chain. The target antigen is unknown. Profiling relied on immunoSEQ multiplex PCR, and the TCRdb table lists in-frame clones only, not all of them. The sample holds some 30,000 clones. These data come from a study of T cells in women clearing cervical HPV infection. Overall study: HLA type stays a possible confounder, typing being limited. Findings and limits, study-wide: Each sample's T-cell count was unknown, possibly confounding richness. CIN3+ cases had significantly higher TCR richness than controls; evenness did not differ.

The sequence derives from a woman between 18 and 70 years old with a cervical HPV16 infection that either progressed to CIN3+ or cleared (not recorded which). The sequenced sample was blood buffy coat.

The part of the CDR3 DNA that was read is TGTGCCAGCAGGCTAGCGAACTCTGGGGCCAACGTG. This sequence encodes CASRLANSGANV. The complete CDR3 sequence is CASRLANSGANVLFF. This chain links TRBV2 with TRBJ2-2; a weak D match, TRBD2 (6 bases). The read gets to within 3 residues of the CDR3 end, and the germline J gene fills in the rest. This CDR3 region has 15 residues. The germline CDR1 and CDR2 sequences are SNHLY and FYNNEI.